This entry concerns a single T cell receptor (beta chain). This entry is derived from a study of blood T cell repertoires in COVID-19. Study at large: COVID-19 samples from acute and convalescent phases originated in the United States, Italy and Spain. Nucleic acid was either cDNA or gDNA, and it came from T cells, B-cell-depleted T cells, or PBMCs.

This CDR3 has 16 amino acids. Losses at the gene ends were 4 bases for V and 4 bases for J; bases not matched to a gene: 2. Germline-derived CDR1 and CDR2 are SGHTA and FQGNSA. Original processing notes: Using reference gene primer amplification, nucleated cell counts were estimated. Method: immunoSEQ multiplex PCR; TCRdb's copy keeps in-frame clones and lacks some. The DNA was the basis for D and trimming; V, J and clone size are from that table. The data contain 200,000 to 250,000 clones, around 83% of them singletons. The sample consisted of peripheral blood. This sequence originates from a man aged 50 or older with active or convalescent COVID-19. The chain links TRBV7-2 to TRBJ2-3, with 16 bases that match TRBD2. Here the CDR3 DNA reads TGTGCCAGCAGCTACGGGACTAGCGGGGGGGCAGATACGCAGTATTTT. The encoded protein is CASSYGTSGGADTQYF.